The clone carrying this T cell receptor beta chain was seen at least ten times. Its target is unknown. The sample is drawn from a study of neurological immune-mediated disorders. Notes on the study in general: It was HTLV-1-associated myelopathy that showed the most TCR clonal expansion, while multiple sclerosis showed the least, falling below healthy controls. No sharing of CDR3 amino acid sequences was observed among expanded clones across subjects, suggesting private repertoires in all groups.

CDR1 and CDR2 (germline): DFQATT, SNEGSKA (reference sequence). Unmatched junction bases numbered 6, after V lost 0 bases and J lost 6 bases. The CDR3 spans 14 residues. Healthy controls were blood bank volunteers in Maryland, USA. Each TCR transcript was tagged with a 10-nucleotide random UMI during 5'RACE. TCRdb called the 5' RACE reads again in MiXCR, with one record for every CDR3 protein. This table holds around 32,000 distinct CDR3 sequences, about 12% found once. The chain carries TRBV20-1 and TRBJ2-3, with 7 bases identical to TRBD1. This clonotype was sampled from an older woman in good health. Sequenced material: PBMCs. CDR3 DNA sequence: TGCAGTGCTAGAGAAAACAGGGGTACCGATACGCAGTATTTT. This encodes CSARENRGTDTQYF.